One and the same sample provided the 28 T cell receptor beta chains below, sequenced in a study of blood T cell repertoires in COVID-19. Profiled with immunoSEQ multiplex PCR; TCRdb holds only in-frame clones, not every one. The sample comprises under 150,000 clones, about 85% of which are singletons, and around 40% rests with the top ten. Sequenced sample: peripheral blood. These receptors were obtained from a human donor in a cohort sampled during active COVID-19.

This rearrangement joins TRBV7-2 to TRBJ1-5; a weak D match, TRBD1 (5 bases). Deletions cut 2 bases from V and 6 bases from J, with 14 bases between. The CDR3 is 15 amino acids. Germline V gene data show CDR1 as SGHTA and CDR2 as FQGNSA. The CDR3, as DNA: TGTGCCAGCAGCTTATTTCAAGGGGCAGGTCAGCCCCAGCATTTT. Protein sequence: CASSLFQGAGQPQHF.

This clone was found once. The gene calls are TRBV11-3 and TRBJ1-2, with 11 bases fitting TRBD1. Trimming cost V 5 bases and J 3 bases; bases outside gene matches: 5. This CDR3 comprises 15 residues. The germline gives CDR1 SGHNT, CDR2 YENEEA. The DNA for the CDR3 is TGTGCCAGCAGCGCCCCGGGACAGGGGGACTATGGCTACACCTTC. It is translated as CASSAPGQGDYGYTF. The variable domain in full, completed from reference TRBV11-3 and TRBJ1-2, reads EAGVVQSPRYKIIEKKQPVAFWCNPISGHNTLYWYLQNLGQGPELLIRYENEEAVDDSQLPKDRFSAERLKGVDSTLKIQPAELGDSAVYLCASSAPGQGDYGYTFGSGTRLTVV.

This clone was detected only a few times. The rearrangement joins TRBV7-6 to TRBJ2-5, with TRBD2 identical over 7 bases. CDR3 length: 16 amino acids. CDR1 and CDR2 from the germline V gene are SGHVS and FNYEAQ. V lost 4 bases to trimming and J lost 0 bases; unmatched junction nucleotides: 8. DNA of the CDR3: TGTGCCAGCAGCTCGTGGGAGCGGGGCAACCAAGAGACCCAGTACTTC. Translation gives CASSSWERGNQETQYF.

V is TRBV6-5 and J is TRBJ1-4; 8 bases are a match to TRBD1. The junction had 0 bases not matched to a gene; V was cut back by 6 bases and J by 0 bases. Germline CDR1 is MNHEY and CDR2 is SVGAGI. The CDR3 runs to 14 residues. The CDR3 DNA follows: TGTGCCAGCAGGACAGGGGCAACTAATGAAAAACTGTTTTTT. It codes for CASRTGATNEKLFF.

The chain combines TRBV2 with TRBJ1-4; D is ambiguous. The germline gives CDR1 SNHLY, CDR2 FYNNEI. Between the trimmed V and J ends, which lost 5 bases and 5 bases, there was a span of 12 bases. This CDR3 has 14 residues. The CDR3 reads CASSFRELNEKLFF. The CDR3 coding sequence is TGTGCCAGCAGTTTCCGGGAGCTGAATGAAAAACTGTTTTTT.

The chain links TRBV2 to TRBJ1-1; D remains unclear. The germline V gene encodes CDR1 SNHLY and CDR2 FYNNEI. The germline V and J ends were trimmed by 1 base and 3 bases, with 6 bases remaining between them. The CDR3 runs to 13 residues. CDR3 in amino acids: CASSEGPDTEAFF. CDR3 sequence (DNA): TGTGCCAGCAGTGAAGGGCCCGACACTGAAGCTTTCTTT. Based on the CDR3 plus reference TRBV2 and TRBJ1-1, the full variable domain is EPEVTQTPSHQVTQMGQEVILRCVPISNHLYFYWYRQILGQKVEFLVSFYNNEISEKSEIFDDQFSVERPDGSNFTLKIRSTKLEDSAMYFCASSEGPDTEAFFGQGTRLTVV.

This clone showed up just a few times. The chain couples TRBV4-1 to TRBJ2-7; the match to TRBD1 covers 9 bases. In germline, CDR1 is MGHRA, CDR2 YSYEKL. V shed 3 bases and J 3 bases; nucleotides not matched to a gene: 12. This CDR3 has 17 residues. The CDR3 nucleotides are TGCGCCAGCAGCCAGGCGACAGGGGGGTCCCTACACTACGAGCAGTACTTC. Amino acids: CASSQATGGSLHYEQYF.

The genes are TRBV7-9 and TRBJ2-5; no definite D call. Germline values: CDR1 SEHNR, CDR2 FQNEAQ (reference sequence). V gave up 5 bases and J gave up 3 bases, with 4 bases separating them. CDR3 length: 11 residues. The CDR3 coding sequence is TGTGCCAGCAGCAGAGAAGAGACCCAGTACTTC. This sequence encodes CASSREETQYF.

V is TRBV9 and J is TRBJ2-1, with 10 bases identical to TRBD1. V lost 0 bases to trimming and J lost 4 bases; unmatched junction nucleotides: 4. The CDR3 consists of 16 residues. Germline V lookup: CDR1 SGDLS, CDR2 YYNGEE. Here the CDR3 DNA reads TGTGCCAGCAGCGTAGAAGGGACAGGGGTATACAATGAGCAGTTCTTC. This encodes CASSVEGTGVYNEQFF.

This clone has just one count. The J gene is TRBJ1-5, the V gene TRBV19, with 7 bases fitting TRBD1. J gave up 3 bases and V 6 bases, and 8 bases lay outside the gene matches. The CDR3 has 15 residues. Germline V gene data show CDR1 as LNHDA and CDR2 as SQIVND (reference sequence). DNA for the CDR3: TGTGCCAGTAGATCCGACAGGGCCTCCAATCAGCCCCAGCATTTT. As protein: CASRSDRASNQPQHF.

The chain recombines TRBV6-2 or TRBV6-3 with TRBJ1-2; D remains ambiguous. The germline V gene encodes CDR1 MNHEY and CDR2 SVGEGT. The CDR3 sequence is 11 residues long. V gave up 3 bases and J gave up 6 bases, with 5 bases separating them. The CDR3 region is CASSYVDGYTF. In DNA, the CDR3 is TGTGCCAGCAGTTATGTCGATGGCTACACCTTC.

The V gene is TRBV5-6, the J gene TRBJ1-4; 7 nucleotides align to TRBD1. CDR1 is SGHDT, CDR2 YYEEEE, per germline. V was pared by 4 bases and J by 7 bases, with 13 bases of the junction left unmatched. The CDR3 extends over 16 amino acids. CDR3 nucleotides: TGTGCCAGCAGCGCAACCCGGGACAGTTTACGTGAAAAACTGTTTTTT. Its protein product is CASSATRDSLREKLFF.

The sample holds one count of this clone. This sequence joins TRBV19 and TRBJ2-3, with 10 nucleotides matching TRBD2. The CDR3 sequence is 16 residues long. V lost 6 bases and J lost 6; bases outside the gene matches: 12. The V gene's germline CDR1 is LNHDA and CDR2 SQIVND (reference sequence). The CDR3 DNA reads as TGTGCCAGTAGCCTCAGCGGTAGCGGGGGGTTCGATACGCAGTATTTT. This gives the protein CASSLSGSGGFDTQYF.

The chain joins TRBV19 to TRBJ2-6, with 8 bases fitting TRBD1. CDR1 is LNHDA, CDR2 SQIVND, per germline (reference sequence). The CDR3 runs to 21 residues. V lost 6 bases to trimming and J lost 1 base; unmatched junction nucleotides: 20. The CDR3 protein is CASRLATGQDPRDSGANVLTF. CDR3 sequence (DNA): TGTGCCAGTAGACTTGCTACGGGACAGGATCCAAGAGATTCTGGGGCCAACGTCCTGACTTTC.

The chain carries TRBV24-1 and TRBJ2-3; D is uncertain. Germline assignment: CDR1 KGHDR and CDR2 SFDVKD. The CDR3 has 11 amino acids. V lost 4 bases, J lost 8 bases, and 6 bases lay in between. CDR3 sequence: CATSEEATQYF. The DNA for the CDR3 is TGTGCCACCAGTGAAGAGGCTACGCAGTATTTT.

The V and J genes are TRBV3-1 (or the pseudogene TRBV3-2) and TRBJ2-1; 9 nucleotides align to TRBD2. V shed 2 bases, J shed 8 bases, and the junction held 13 bases outside the gene matches. This CDR3 is 17 amino acids long. Germline values: CDR1 LGHDT, CDR2 YNNKEL (reference sequence). The CDR3: CASSQFIGGGAEHEQFF. Here the CDR3 DNA reads TGTGCCAGCAGCCAATTTATTGGCGGGGGGGCGGAGCATGAGCAGTTCTTC.

The CDR3 reads CASSETGIGNTIYF. DNA of the CDR3: TGTGCCAGCAGTGAGACAGGGATTGGAAACACCATATATTTT. The chain links TRBV7-2 to TRBJ1-3; 7 bases are shared with TRBD1. J gave up 3 bases and V 6 bases, and 5 bases lay outside the gene matches. The germline V gene has CDR1 SGHTA and CDR2 FQGNSA. The CDR3 length is 14 residues. Variable domain in full (rest from reference TRBV7-2 and TRBJ1-3): GAGVSQSPSNKVTEKGKDVELRCDPISGHTALYWYRQSLGQGLEFLIYFQGNSAPDKSGLPSDRFSAERTGGSVSTLTIQRTQQEDSAVYLCASSETGIGNTIYFGEGSWLTVV.

This clone has at least ten counts. This chain links TRBV7-9 with TRBJ2-2; D gene uncertain. From germline, CDR1 is SEHNR and CDR2 FQNEAQ (reference sequence). V was trimmed by 1 base and J by 1 base, leaving 7 bases between them. This CDR3 has 15 residues. CDR3 DNA sequence: TGTGCCAGCAGCTTAGATTCAGGGAACACCGGGGAGCTGTTTTTT. This encodes CASSLDSGNTGELFF. Complete variable domain (other parts from reference TRBV7-9 and TRBJ2-2): DTGVSQNPRHKITKRGQNVTFRCDPISEHNRLYWYRQTLGQGPEFLTYFQNEAQLEKSRLLSDRFSAERPKGSFSTLEIQRTEQGDSAMYLCASSLDSGNTGELFFGEGSRLTVL.

The V and J genes are TRBV5-4 and TRBJ2-2, with D possibly being TRBD2 (6 bases). From germline, CDR1 is SGHNT and CDR2 YYREEE (reference sequence). This CDR3 has 14 residues. The ends were cut back, 5 bases at V and 0 bases at J, with 8 bases in the middle. The CDR3 protein is CASREGTNTGELFF. The CDR3 coding sequence is TGTGCCAGCAGGGAGGGGACGAACACCGGGGAGCTGTTTTTT.

The rearrangement links TRBV30 to TRBJ1-4; a possible D gene is TRBD1 (5 bases). Germline loops: CDR1 GTSNPN, CDR2 SVGIG (reference sequence). The CDR3 spans 15 residues. V lost 0 bases, J lost 5 bases, and 13 bases lay in between. The CDR3 region has the DNA TGTGCCTGGAGTGTCGGGACCGGAGGGAATGAAAAACTGTTTTTT. Amino acid sequence: CAWSVGTGGNEKLFF.

This clone was recorded once. The chain has TRBV6-4 and TRBJ2-1, with 8 bases identical to TRBD1. Germline V gene data show CDR1 as MRHNA and CDR2 as SNTAGT. V lost 2 bases, J lost 3 bases, and 6 bases stayed unmatched. This CDR3 comprises 16 residues. CDR3 residues: CASSDGAGGDYNEQFF. In DNA form, the CDR3 reads TGTGCCAGCAGTGACGGGGCAGGGGGCGACTACAATGAGCAGTTCTTC.

This chain uses TRBV2 with TRBJ1-6, with unresolved D. The germline V gene has CDR1 SNHLY and CDR2 FYNNEI. This CDR3 comprises 15 residues. The ends were cut back, 3 bases at V and 4 bases at J, with 10 bases in the middle. This CDR3 is CASSDGELYNSPLHF. Written as DNA, the CDR3 is TGTGCCAGCAGTGATGGAGAGTTATATAATTCACCCCTCCACTTT.

The gene calls are TRBV5-6 and TRBJ2-1, with 8 positions matching TRBD1. The CDR3 sequence is 15 residues long. Germline V gene data show CDR1 as SGHDT and CDR2 as YYEEEE. V shed 4 bases, J shed 3 bases, and the junction held 6 bases outside the gene matches. CDR3 region: CASSRGQGNYNEQFF. DNA for the CDR3: TGTGCCAGCAGCCGCGGACAGGGCAACTACAATGAGCAGTTCTTC.

The chain recombines TRBV2 with TRBJ2-3; 10 nucleotides line up with TRBD1. The V segment lost 6 bases and the J segment 4 bases; nucleotides outside the gene matches: 10. Germline assignment: CDR1 SNHLY and CDR2 FYNNEI. This CDR3 is 16 amino acids long. The CDR3 reads CASSSWTGTGADTQYF. The DNA of the CDR3 is TGTGCCAGCAGCTCATGGACCGGGACAGGGGCAGATACGCAGTATTTT.

This chain connects TRBV7-9 to TRBJ1-2, with D hard to call. The CDR3 is 12 residues long. V was pared by 0 bases and J by 8 bases, with 7 bases between. Germline CDR1 is SEHNR and CDR2 is FQNEAQ (reference sequence). The chain's CDR3 is CASSLAGGGYTF. Written as DNA, the CDR3 is TGTGCCAGCAGCTTAGCAGGAGGAGGCTACACCTTC.

The chain couples TRBV5-8 to TRBJ1-1; D is undetermined. The CDR3 extends over 15 amino acids. V lost 0 bases and J 0 bases, leaving 9 bases between the germline ends. Germline assignment: CDR1 SGHTS and CDR2 YDEGEE. The CDR3 DNA reads TGTGCCAGCAGCTTGGATCAGATCCTGAACACTGAAGCTTTCTTT. Amino acid sequence: CASSLDQILNTEAFF.

V gene TRBV19 combines with J gene TRBJ1-2, with D possibly TRBD1 on 5 matching bases. The CDR3 has 12 amino acids. V lost 8 bases to trimming and J lost 4 bases, with 11 bases between them. From germline, CDR1 is LNHDA and CDR2 SQIVND (reference sequence). The CDR3 DNA is TGTGCCAGTCACGGGACTTTCTATGGCTACACCTTC. This encodes CASHGTFYGYTF.

For the CDR3, the DNA is TGTGCCAGCGGCGACAGAAGCTCTGGAAACACCATATATTTT. Its protein product is CASGDRSSGNTIYF. The chain carries TRBV11-2 and TRBJ1-3; a weak D match, TRBD1 (5 bases). This CDR3 is built from 14 residues. Trimming shortened V by 8 bases and J by 0 bases, and 11 bases separated the two germline ends. Germline V lookup: CDR1 SGHAT, CDR2 FQNNGV.